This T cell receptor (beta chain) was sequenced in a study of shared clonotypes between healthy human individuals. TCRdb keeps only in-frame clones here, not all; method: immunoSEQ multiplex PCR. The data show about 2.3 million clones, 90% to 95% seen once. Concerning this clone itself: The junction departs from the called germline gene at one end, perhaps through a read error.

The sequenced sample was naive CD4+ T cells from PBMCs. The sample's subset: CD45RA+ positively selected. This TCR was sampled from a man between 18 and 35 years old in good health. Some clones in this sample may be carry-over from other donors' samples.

The CDR3: CASSSLAGPHHF. The CDR3 DNA reads as TGTGCCAGCAGCTCACTAGCGGGCCCTCACCACTTC. The chain recombines TRBV11-3 with TRBJ2-5; the match to TRBD2 covers 9 bases. Per the germline V gene, CDR1 is SGHNT and CDR2 is YENEEA. The CDR3 extends over 12 amino acids.